One and the same sample provided the 3 T cell receptor beta chains below, sequenced in a study of blood T cell repertoires in COVID-19 (dated by TCRdb to 2018 to 2021). The method behind the library was the immunoSEQ multiplex PCR assay. TCRdb holds this immuneACCESS table with in-frame rearrangements only. Some clones are missing; in checked studies, unresolved V genes explain under half, and the rest has no known cause. For this sample there are about 240,000 clones; roughly 86% appear just once. 10% to 15% of the sample is held by the ten biggest clonotypes. Sequencing was carried out using peripheral blood. All receptors come from a man at least 80 years old with acute or convalescent COVID-19.

This clone came up once. This chain links TRBV28 with TRBJ1-1, with 7 bases that match TRBD1. The CDR3 totals 15 residues. Germline assignment: CDR1 MDHEN and CDR2 SYDVKM. Trimming removed 5 bases from V and 3 bases from J; junction bases left unmatched: 9. As DNA, the CDR3 is TGTGCCAGCAGTCCCTCCTCAGGGGGATACACTGAAGCTTTCTTT. This gives the protein CASSPSSGGYTEAFF.

The CDR3 loop is CASSPRGAGQETQYF. CDR3 nucleotides: TGTGCCAGCAGTCCGCGAGGAGCGGGGCAAGAGACCCAGTACTTC. V usage is TRBV27 and J usage is TRBJ2-5, with 7 bases aligning to TRBD2. Germline V gene lookup returns CDR1 MNHEY and CDR2 SMNVEV (reference sequence). This CDR3 has 15 residues. The V segment lost 5 bases and the J segment 2 bases; nucleotides outside the gene matches: 8.

V usage is TRBV27 and J usage is TRBJ1-5; 7 bases match TRBD1. The CDR3 is 14 residues long. Losses at the gene ends were 6 bases for V and 2 bases for J; bases not matched to a gene: 4. Per germline, CDR1 MNHEY and CDR2 SMNVEV (reference sequence). CDR3 bases: TGTGCCAGCAGCCCCGACAGGGGCAATCAGCCCCAGCATTTT. Its protein is CASSPDRGNQPQHF.